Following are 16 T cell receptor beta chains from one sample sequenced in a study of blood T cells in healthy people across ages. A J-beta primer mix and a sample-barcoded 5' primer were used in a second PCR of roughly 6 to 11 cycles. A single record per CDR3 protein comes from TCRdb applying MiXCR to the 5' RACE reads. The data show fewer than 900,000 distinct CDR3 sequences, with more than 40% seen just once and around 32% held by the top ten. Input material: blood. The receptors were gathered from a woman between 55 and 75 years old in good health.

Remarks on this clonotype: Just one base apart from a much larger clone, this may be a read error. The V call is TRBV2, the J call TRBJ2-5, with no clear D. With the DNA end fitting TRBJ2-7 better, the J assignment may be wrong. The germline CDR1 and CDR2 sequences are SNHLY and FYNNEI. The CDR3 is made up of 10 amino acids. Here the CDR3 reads CASSGHEQYF. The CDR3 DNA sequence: TGTGCCAGCAGTGGCCACGAGCAGTACTTC.

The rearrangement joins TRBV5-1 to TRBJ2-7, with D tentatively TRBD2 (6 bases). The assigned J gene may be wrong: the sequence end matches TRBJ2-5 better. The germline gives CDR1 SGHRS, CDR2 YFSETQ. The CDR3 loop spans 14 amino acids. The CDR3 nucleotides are TGCGCCAGCAGCTTTGCGGGGTTTGAGGAGACCCAGTACTTC. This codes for CASSFAGFEETQYF.

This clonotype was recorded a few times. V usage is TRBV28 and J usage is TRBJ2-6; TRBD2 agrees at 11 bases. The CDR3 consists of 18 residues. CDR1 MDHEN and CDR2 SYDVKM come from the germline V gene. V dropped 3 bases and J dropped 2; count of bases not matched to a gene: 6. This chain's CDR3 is CASSLASGRPAGANVLTF. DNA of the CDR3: TGTGCCAGCAGTTTGGCTAGCGGGAGGCCTGCTGGGGCCAACGTCCTGACTTTC.

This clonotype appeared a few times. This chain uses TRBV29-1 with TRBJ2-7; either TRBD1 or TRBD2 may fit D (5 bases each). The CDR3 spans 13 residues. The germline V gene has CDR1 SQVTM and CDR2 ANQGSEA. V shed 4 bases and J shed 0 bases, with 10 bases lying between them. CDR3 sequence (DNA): TGCAGCGTTGGGGGGTACAACTCCTACGAGCAGTACTTC. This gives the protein CSVGGYNSYEQYF.

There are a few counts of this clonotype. This CDR3 is CSARTLSESSYNEQFF. In DNA, the CDR3 is TGCAGTGCTAGAACCTTGAGCGAGAGCTCCTACAATGAGCAGTTCTTC. The V and J genes are TRBV20-1 and TRBJ2-1; no clear D. Deletions cut 2 bases from V and 0 bases from J, with 14 bases between. Germline values: CDR1 DFQATT, CDR2 SNEGSKA (reference sequence). The CDR3 is 16 amino acids.

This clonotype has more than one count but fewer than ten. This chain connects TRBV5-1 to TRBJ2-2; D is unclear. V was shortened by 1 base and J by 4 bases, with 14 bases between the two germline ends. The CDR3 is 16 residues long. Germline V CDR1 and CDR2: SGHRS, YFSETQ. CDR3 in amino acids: CASSLNTALLTGELFF. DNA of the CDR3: TGCGCCAGCAGCTTGAACACGGCGCTCCTCACCGGGGAGCTGTTTTTT.

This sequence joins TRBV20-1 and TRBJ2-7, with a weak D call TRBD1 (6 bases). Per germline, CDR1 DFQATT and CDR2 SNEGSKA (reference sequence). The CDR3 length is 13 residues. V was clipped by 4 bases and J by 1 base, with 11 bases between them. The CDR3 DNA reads TGCAGTGCTACTAGACAGGAATCCTACGAGCAGTACTTC. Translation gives CSATRQESYEQYF.

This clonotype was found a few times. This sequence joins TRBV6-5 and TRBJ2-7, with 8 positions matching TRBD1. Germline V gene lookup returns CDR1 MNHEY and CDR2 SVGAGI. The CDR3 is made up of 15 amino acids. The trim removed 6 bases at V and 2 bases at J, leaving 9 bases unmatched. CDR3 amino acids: CASRPRWGQAYEQYF. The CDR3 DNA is TGTGCCAGCAGACCTCGATGGGGACAGGCCTACGAGCAGTACTTC.

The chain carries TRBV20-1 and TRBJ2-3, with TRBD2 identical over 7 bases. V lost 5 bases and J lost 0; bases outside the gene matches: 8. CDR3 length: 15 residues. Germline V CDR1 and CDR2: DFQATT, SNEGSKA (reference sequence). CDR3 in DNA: TGCAGTGCTCCTGGGGACTACCAAAGCACAGATACGCAGTATTTT. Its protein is CSAPGDYQSTDTQYF.

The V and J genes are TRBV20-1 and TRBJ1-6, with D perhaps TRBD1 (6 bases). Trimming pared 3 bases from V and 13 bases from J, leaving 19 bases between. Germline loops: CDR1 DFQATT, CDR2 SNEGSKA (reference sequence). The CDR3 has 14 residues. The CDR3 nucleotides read TGCAGTGCTAGGTGGTCGGAGGGGACATCGCCCCTCCACTTT. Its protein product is CSARWSEGTSPLHF.

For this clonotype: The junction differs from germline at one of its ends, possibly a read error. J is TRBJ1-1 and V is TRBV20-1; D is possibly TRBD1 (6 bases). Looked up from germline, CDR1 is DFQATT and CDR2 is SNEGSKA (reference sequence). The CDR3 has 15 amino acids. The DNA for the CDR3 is TGCAGTGCTCCTGGGGGGGGGCTTGGGAACACTGGAGCTTTCTTT. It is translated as CSAPGGGLGNTGAFF.

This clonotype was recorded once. CDR3 bases: TGTGCCAGCGCCGCGAACAGGGGTACTTCCGATGAGCAGTTCTTC. It specifies CASAANRGTSDEQFF. This sequence joins TRBV6-5 and TRBJ2-1; TRBD1 matches 7 bases. The CDR3 spans 15 residues. Per germline, CDR1 MNHEY and CDR2 SVGAGI. Trimming removed 8 bases from V and 8 bases from J; junction bases left unmatched: 15.

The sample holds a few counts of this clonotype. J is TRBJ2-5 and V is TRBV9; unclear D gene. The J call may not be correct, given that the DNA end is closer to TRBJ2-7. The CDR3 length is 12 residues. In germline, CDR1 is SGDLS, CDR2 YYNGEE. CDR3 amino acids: CASKREEYEQYF. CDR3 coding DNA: TGTGCCAGCAAAAGAGAGGAATACGAGCAGTACTTC.

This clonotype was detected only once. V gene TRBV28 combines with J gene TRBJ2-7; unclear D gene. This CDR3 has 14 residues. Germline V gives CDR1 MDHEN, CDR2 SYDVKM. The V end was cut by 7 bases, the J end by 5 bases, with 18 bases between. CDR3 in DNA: TGTGCCAGCACTACCCGGACCGTCTCTAACGAGCAGTACTTC. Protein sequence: CASTTRTVSNEQYF.

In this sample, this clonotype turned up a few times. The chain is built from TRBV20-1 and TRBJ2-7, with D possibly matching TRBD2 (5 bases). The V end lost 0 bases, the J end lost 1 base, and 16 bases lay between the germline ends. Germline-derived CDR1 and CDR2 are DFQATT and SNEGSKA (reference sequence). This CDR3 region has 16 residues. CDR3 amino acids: CSARDSPTSGSYEQYF. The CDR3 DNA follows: TGCAGTGCTAGAGATTCCCCTACGTCGGGGTCCTACGAGCAGTACTTC.

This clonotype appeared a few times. The CDR3 is CSAPNSSPMNTEAFF. CDR3 nucleotide sequence: TGCAGTGCTCCTAACAGCAGTCCTATGAACACTGAAGCTTTCTTT. This sequence joins TRBV20-1 and TRBJ1-1; D gene unclear. The CDR3 is 15 amino acids. Looked up from germline, CDR1 is DFQATT and CDR2 is SNEGSKA (reference sequence). Trimming took 5 bases from V and 0 from J, leaving 16 bases between them.